The T cell receptor beta chain described here comes from a study of identical twins. General observations from the study: Excess sharing by twins proved weaker in beta out-of-frame sequences. Abundant cord blood beta clonotypes carried fewer insertions; memory repertoires showed none.

Note on this clonotype: Its antigen remains unidentified.

Template switching introduced a universal primer site, and the cDNA bore unique molecular identifiers. TCRdb used MiXCR to reprocess the 5' RACE reads, holding one entry per CDR3 protein. The sample has some 570,000 distinct CDR3 sequences; around 22% are singletons. Germline CDR1 is SQVTM and CDR2 is ANQGSEA. The CDR3 is made up of 14 amino acids. Trimming took 4 bases from V and 5 from J, leaving 14 bases between them. These data also formed part of another study, on yellow fever vaccine responses in identical twins.

The chain combines TRBV29-1 with TRBJ2-2; D unclear. The sequenced material came from CD4+ T cells sorted from blood. This receptor was taken from a woman aged 18-30 years in good health. The CDR3 protein is CSVARLGGTGELFF. The CDR3 nucleotides are TGCAGCGTTGCCCGGTTAGGTGGGACCGGGGAGCTGTTTTTT.